The source of this T cell receptor beta chain is a study of graft-versus-host responses after intestinal transplantation. For the study at large: Transplantation in recipients was multivisceral, liver-intestinal, or isolated intestinal. Tacrolimus and steroids were given for about 3 years to all recipients after anti-thymocyte globulin induction.

Trimming shortened V by 0 bases and J by 0 bases, and 3 bases separated the two germline ends. Germline-derived CDR1 and CDR2 are GTSNPN and SVGIG (reference sequence). The CDR3 has 13 residues. TCRdb's table, derived via immunoSEQ multiplex PCR, lists solely in-frame clones and lacks some. The sample holds fewer than 50,000 clones, around nine tenths seen once. This clone appeared once. The sample here was PBMCs, taken 524 days after transplant. V gene TRBV30 combines with J gene TRBJ1-3; D unresolved. The clonotype comes from a human patient who received an intestinal transplant, so some T cells may come from the graft donor. The CDR3 region has the DNA TGTGCCTGGAGTGTCCACTCTGGAAACACCATATATTTT. Its protein product is CAWSVHSGNTIYF.